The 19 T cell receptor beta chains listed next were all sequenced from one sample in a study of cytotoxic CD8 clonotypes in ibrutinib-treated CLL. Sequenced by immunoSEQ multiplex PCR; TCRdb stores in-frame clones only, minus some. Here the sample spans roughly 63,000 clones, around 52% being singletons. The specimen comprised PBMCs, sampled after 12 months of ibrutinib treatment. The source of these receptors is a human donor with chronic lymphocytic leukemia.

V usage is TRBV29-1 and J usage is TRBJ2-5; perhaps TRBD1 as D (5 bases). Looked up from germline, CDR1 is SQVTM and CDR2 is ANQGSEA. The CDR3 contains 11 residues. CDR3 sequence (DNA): TGCAGTGCGACGGCAGGGGAGACCCAGTACTTC. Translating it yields CSATAGETQYF.

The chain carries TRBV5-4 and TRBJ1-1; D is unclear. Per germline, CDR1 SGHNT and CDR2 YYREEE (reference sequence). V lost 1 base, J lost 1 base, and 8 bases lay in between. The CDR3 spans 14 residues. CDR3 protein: CASSLLTGNTEAFF. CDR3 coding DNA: TGTGCCAGCAGCTTGTTGACGGGGAACACTGAAGCTTTCTTT.

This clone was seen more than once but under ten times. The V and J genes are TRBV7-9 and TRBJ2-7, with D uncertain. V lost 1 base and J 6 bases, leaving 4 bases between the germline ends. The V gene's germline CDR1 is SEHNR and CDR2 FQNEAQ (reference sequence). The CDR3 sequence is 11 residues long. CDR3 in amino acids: CASSLGVEQYF. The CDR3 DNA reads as TGTGCCAGCAGCTTAGGGGTCGAGCAGTACTTC.

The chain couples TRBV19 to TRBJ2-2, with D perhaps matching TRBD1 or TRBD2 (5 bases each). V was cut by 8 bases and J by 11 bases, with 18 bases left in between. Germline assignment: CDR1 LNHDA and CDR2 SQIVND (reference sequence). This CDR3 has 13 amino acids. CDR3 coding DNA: TGTGCCAGTGGACACCGGGGAGACACCGAGCTGTTTTTT. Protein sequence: CASGHRGDTELFF.

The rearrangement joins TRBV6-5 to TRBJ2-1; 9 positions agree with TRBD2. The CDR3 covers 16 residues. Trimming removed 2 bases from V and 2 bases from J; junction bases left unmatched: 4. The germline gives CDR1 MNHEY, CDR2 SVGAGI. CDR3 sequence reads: CASSYLAGGAYNEQFF. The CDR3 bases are TGTGCCAGCAGTTACCTGGCGGGGGGGGCCTACAATGAGCAGTTCTTC.

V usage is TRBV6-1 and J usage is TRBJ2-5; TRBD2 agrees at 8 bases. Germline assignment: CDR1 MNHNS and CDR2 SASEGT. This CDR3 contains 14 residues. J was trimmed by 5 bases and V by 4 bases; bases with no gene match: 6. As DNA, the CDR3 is TGTGCCAGCAGTGCGGGGGGGGGCACGGAGACCCAGTACTTC. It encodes CASSAGGGTETQYF.

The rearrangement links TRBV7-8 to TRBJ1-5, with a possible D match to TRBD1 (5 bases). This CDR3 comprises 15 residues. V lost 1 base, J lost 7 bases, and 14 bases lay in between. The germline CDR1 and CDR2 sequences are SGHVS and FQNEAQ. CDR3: CASSLEGRGWQPQHF. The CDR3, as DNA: TGTGCCAGCAGCTTAGAAGGTAGGGGTTGGCAGCCCCAGCATTTT. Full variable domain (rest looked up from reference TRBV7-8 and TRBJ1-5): GAGVSQSPRYKVAKRGQDVALRCDPISGHVSLFWYQQALGQGPEFLTYFQNEAQLDKSGLPSDRFFAERPEGSVSTLKIQRTQQEDSAVYLCASSLEGRGWQPQHFGDGTRLSIL.

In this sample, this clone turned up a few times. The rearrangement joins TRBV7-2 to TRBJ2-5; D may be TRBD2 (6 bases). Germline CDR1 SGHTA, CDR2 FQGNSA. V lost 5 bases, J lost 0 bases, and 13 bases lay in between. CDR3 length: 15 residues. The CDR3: CASSNSGRYQETQYF. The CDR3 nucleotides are TGTGCCAGCAGCAACAGTGGGAGGTACCAAGAGACCCAGTACTTC.

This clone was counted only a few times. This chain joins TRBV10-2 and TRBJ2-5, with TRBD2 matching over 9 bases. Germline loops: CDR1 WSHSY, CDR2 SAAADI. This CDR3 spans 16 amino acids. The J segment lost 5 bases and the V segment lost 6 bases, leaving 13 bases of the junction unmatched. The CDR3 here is CASRLAAGGPGETQYF. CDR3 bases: TGCGCCAGCAGGCTAGCTGCGGGGGGGCCTGGGGAGACCCAGTACTTC.

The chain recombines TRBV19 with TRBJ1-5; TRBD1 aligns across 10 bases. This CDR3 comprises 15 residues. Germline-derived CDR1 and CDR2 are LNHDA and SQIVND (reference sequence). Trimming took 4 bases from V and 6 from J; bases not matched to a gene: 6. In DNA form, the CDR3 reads TGTGCCAGTAGTAATGGGGGGGACAGGGGTCAGCCCCAGCATTTT. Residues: CASSNGGDRGQPQHF.

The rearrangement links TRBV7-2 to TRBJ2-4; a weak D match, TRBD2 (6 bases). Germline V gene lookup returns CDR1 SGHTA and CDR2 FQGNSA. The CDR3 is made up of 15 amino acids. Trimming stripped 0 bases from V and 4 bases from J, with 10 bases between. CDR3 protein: CASSLAWGRKNIQYF. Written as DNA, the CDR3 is TGTGCCAGCAGCTTAGCTTGGGGGAGGAAAAACATTCAGTACTTC.

The CDR3 DNA reads TGTGCCAGCAGTGTGACAGACCTCTCCTACGAGCAGTACTTC. It encodes CASSVTDLSYEQYF. The genes are TRBV6-1 and TRBJ2-7, with D possibly matching TRBD1 (5 bases). Per the germline V gene, CDR1 is MNHNS and CDR2 is SASEGT. The CDR3 consists of 14 residues. V dropped 4 bases and J dropped 0 bases, with 10 bases sitting between them.

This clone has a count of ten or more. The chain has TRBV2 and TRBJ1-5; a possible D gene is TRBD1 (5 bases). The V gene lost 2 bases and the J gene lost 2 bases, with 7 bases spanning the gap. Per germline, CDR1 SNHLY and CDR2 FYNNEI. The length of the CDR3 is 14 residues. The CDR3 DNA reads TGTGCCAGCAGTGAACAGGGCGGCAATCAGCCCCAGCATTTT. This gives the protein CASSEQGGNQPQHF.

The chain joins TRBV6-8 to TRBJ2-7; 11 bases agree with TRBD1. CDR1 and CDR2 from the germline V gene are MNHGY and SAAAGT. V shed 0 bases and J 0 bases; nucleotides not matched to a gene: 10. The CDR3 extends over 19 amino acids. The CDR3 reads CASSYSADRGHQSSYEQYV. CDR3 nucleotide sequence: TGTGCCAGCAGTTACTCGGCGGACAGGGGGCATCAAAGCTCCTACGAGCAGTACGTC.

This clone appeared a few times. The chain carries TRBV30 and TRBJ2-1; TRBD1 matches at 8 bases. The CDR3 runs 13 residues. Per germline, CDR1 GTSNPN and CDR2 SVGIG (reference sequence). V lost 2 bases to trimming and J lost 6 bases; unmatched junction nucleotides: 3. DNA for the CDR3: TGTGCCTGGAGTATCAGGGGGCTCAATGAGCAGTTCTTC. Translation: CAWSIRGLNEQFF.

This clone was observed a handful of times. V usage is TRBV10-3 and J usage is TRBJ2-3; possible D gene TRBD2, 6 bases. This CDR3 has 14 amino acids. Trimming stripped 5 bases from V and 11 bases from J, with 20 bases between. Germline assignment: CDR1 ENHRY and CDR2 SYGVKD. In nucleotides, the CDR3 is TGTGCCATCAGTCCCGGGACTCCTCAGGTTGTGCAGTATTTT. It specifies CAISPGTPQVVQYF.

CDR3 region: CASTRTGKNTEAFF. CDR3 coding DNA: TGTGCCAGTACTCGGACAGGGAAGAACACTGAAGCTTTCTTT. This chain links TRBV19 with TRBJ1-1; 8 bases are shared with TRBD1. The CDR3 runs 14 residues. J was trimmed by 1 base and V by 7 bases; bases with no gene match: 5. Per the germline V gene, CDR1 is LNHDA and CDR2 is SQIVND (reference sequence). The whole variable domain, remainder taken from reference TRBV19 and TRBJ1-1, is DGGITQSPKYLFRKEGQNVTLSCEQNLNHDAMYWYRQDPGQGLRLIYYSQIVNDFQKGDIAEGYSVSREKKESFPLTVTSAQKNPTAFYLCASTRTGKNTEAFFGQGTRLTVV.

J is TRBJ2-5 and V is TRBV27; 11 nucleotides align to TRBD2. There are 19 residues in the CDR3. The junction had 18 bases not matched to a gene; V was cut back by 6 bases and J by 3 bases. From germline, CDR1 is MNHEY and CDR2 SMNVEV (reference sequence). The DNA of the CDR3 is TGTGCCAGCAGGAGGACCGGGACTAGCGGAACCCGAGAGAAAGAGACCCAGTACTTC. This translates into CASRRTGTSGTREKETQYF.

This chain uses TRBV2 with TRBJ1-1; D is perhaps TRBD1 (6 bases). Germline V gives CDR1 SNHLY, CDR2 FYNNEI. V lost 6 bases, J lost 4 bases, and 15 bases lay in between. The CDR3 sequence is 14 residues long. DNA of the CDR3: TGTGCCAGCAGGAAAAAACAGGGAGCCACTGAAGCTTTCTTT. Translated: CASRKKQGATEAFF.